The next 27 T cell receptor beta chains were all read from a single sample in a study of blood T cell repertoires in COVID-19 (dated by TCRdb to about 2020). Library preparation was by the immunoSEQ multiplex PCR assay. In TCRdb, the immuneACCESS table is reduced to in-frame sequences with V and J assigned. These tables do not hold every clone; where another copy was compared, an unresolved V gene accounts for under half, and the others remain unexplained. The sample table contains about 250,000 clones; only one count was recorded for roughly 91% of them. 0.95% to 1% of the sample is held by the ten biggest clonotypes. Material for sequencing was peripheral blood. The receptors derive from a woman aged 35 to 49 who had recovered from COVID-19.

The V and J genes are TRBV11-2 and TRBJ1-2; no clear D gene. V gave up 8 bases and J gave up 4 bases, with 8 bases separating them. Germline assignment: CDR1 SGHAT and CDR2 FQNNGV. The CDR3 runs 11 residues. The CDR3: CASAGGYGYTF. The DNA for the CDR3 is TGTGCCAGCGCGGGCGGCTATGGCTACACCTTC.

This clone was observed a single time. V and J are TRBV5-1 and TRBJ2-5, with no clear D. V was cut by 0 bases and J by 9 bases, with 15 bases left in between. CDR3 length: 14 amino acids. Per the germline V gene, CDR1 is SGHRS and CDR2 is YFSETQ. The CDR3 spells CASSLEDSPQAQYF. For the CDR3, the DNA is TGCGCCAGCAGCTTGGAGGATTCCCCCCAGGCCCAGTACTTC.

The count of this clone is one. The V and J genes are TRBV28 and TRBJ1-2; possibly TRBD1 for D (5 bases). The CDR3 totals 13 residues. Germline-derived CDR1 and CDR2 are MDHEN and SYDVKM. The V and J ends lost 6 bases and 4 bases respectively, with 12 bases between them. Here the CDR3 DNA reads TGTGCCAGCAGGCAGGGCGGGGGCTATGGCTACACCTTC. Its translation: CASRQGGGYGYTF.

The V gene is TRBV7-2, the J gene TRBJ1-5; TRBD1 matches at 9 bases. The CDR3 spans 16 residues. Looked up from germline, CDR1 is SGHTA and CDR2 is FQGNSA. The J segment lost 7 bases and the V segment lost 1 base, leaving 8 bases of the junction unmatched. For the CDR3, the DNA is TGTGCCAGCAGCTTAGGGAACAGGGGGCTGCGGCAGCCCCAGCATTTT. Residues: CASSLGNRGLRQPQHF.

The chain recombines TRBV9 with TRBJ1-2, with D perhaps matching TRBD1 (5 bases). CDR3 length: 18 residues. The germline V gene encodes CDR1 SGDLS and CDR2 YYNGEE. V was pared by 4 bases and J by 0 bases, with 22 bases between. CDR3 nucleotide sequence: TGTGCCAGCAGCCCGCAGACGGGCAGGGTTGGAGCTAACTATGGCTACACCTTC. It codes for CASSPQTGRVGANYGYTF. Full variable domain (outside the CDR3, taken from reference TRBV9 and TRBJ1-2): DSGVTQTPKHLITATGQRVTLRCSPRSGDLSVYWYQQSLDQGLQFLIQYYNGEERAKGNILERFSAQQFPDLHSELNLSSLELGDSALYFCASSPQTGRVGANYGYTFGSGTRLTVV.

This clone was detected a few times. The J gene is TRBJ2-5, the V gene TRBV7-9; D possibly corresponds to TRBD2 (6 bases). The CDR3 totals 16 residues. From germline, CDR1 is SEHNR and CDR2 FQNEAQ (reference sequence). Trimming cost V 7 bases and J 3 bases, with 21 bases left between them. The CDR3 is CASTPGGGRTEETQYF. In nucleotides, the CDR3 is TGTGCCAGCACCCCCGGGGGTGGGCGGACGGAAGAGACCCAGTACTTC.

This rearrangement joins TRBV11-3 to TRBJ2-3; the match to TRBD2 covers 8 bases. The CDR3 covers 16 residues. The V segment lost 1 base and the J segment 2 bases; nucleotides outside the gene matches: 5. Germline V lookup: CDR1 SGHNT, CDR2 YENEEA. CDR3 coding DNA: TGTGCCAGCAGCTTAGGGGCGGGAGGAACCACAGATACGCAGTATTTT. Translated: CASSLGAGGTTDTQYF. Together with reference TRBV11-3 and TRBJ2-3, the CDR3 gives the full variable domain: EAGVVQSPRYKIIEKKQPVAFWCNPISGHNTLYWYLQNLGQGPELLIRYENEEAVDDSQLPKDRFSAERLKGVDSTLKIQPAELGDSAVYLCASSLGAGGTTDTQYFGPGTRLTVL.

The chain recombines TRBV11-3 with TRBJ1-5; D unresolved. The V end was cut by 0 bases, the J end by 0 bases, with 12 bases between. This CDR3 is 17 amino acids long. Per germline, CDR1 SGHNT and CDR2 YENEEA. Written as DNA, the CDR3 is TGTGCCAGCAGCTTAGATGGCAGGAGGGATAGCAATCAGCCCCAGCATTTT. Translating it yields CASSLDGRRDSNQPQHF.

The chain recombines TRBV19 with TRBJ2-1; 7 bases match TRBD2. Trimming at V came to 0 bases and at J to 3 bases, leaving 8 bases not matched to a gene. This CDR3 has 17 residues. Germline CDR1 LNHDA, CDR2 SQIVND (reference sequence). The CDR3 DNA reads TGTGCCAGTAGTATAGATCGGGGCGGGAGCGACTACAATGAGCAGTTCTTC. This gives the protein CASSIDRGGSDYNEQFF.

The chain links TRBV13 to TRBJ1-2, with a tentative D call TRBD1 (5 bases). The germline V and J ends were trimmed by 5 bases and 6 bases, with 22 bases remaining between them. The germline V gene encodes CDR1 PRHDT and CDR2 FYEKMQ (reference sequence). There are 16 residues in the CDR3. The CDR3 loop is CASSPSPLTGGDGYTF. CDR3 DNA: TGTGCCAGCAGCCCCTCCCCTCTTACAGGCGGAGATGGCTACACCTTC. Full variable domain (rest looked up from reference TRBV13 and TRBJ1-2): AAGVIQSPRHLIKEKRETATLKCYPIPRHDTVYWYQQGPGQDPQFLISFYEKMQSDKGSIPDRFSAQQFSDYHSELNMSSLELGDSALYFCASSPSPLTGGDGYTFGSGTRLTVV.

The chain uses TRBV5-1 and TRBJ2-7; 8 nucleotides line up with TRBD2. The CDR3 totals 13 residues. Germline CDR1 is SGHRS and CDR2 is YFSETQ. V dropped 4 bases and J dropped 3; count of bases not matched to a gene: 3. The CDR3 loop reads CASSREGFYEQYF. The CDR3 DNA sequence: TGCGCCAGCAGCCGGGAGGGGTTCTACGAGCAGTACTTC.

The rearrangement uses TRBV7-2 and TRBJ1-5, with D possibly TRBD1 on 5 matching bases. The CDR3 contains 15 residues. V was clipped by 1 base and J by 5 bases, with 12 bases between them. Looked up from germline, CDR1 is SGHTA and CDR2 is FQGNSA. In DNA form, the CDR3 reads TGTGCCAGCAGCTTAGGCGGGGCGGGTCATCAGCCCCAGCATTTT. Translation gives CASSLGGAGHQPQHF.

This chain links TRBV5-6 with TRBJ2-5, with 12 positions matching TRBD2. V shed 0 bases, J shed 5 bases, and the junction held 11 bases outside the gene matches. The CDR3 has 18 residues. CDR1 and CDR2 from the germline V gene are SGHDT and YYEEEE. The CDR3: CASSLVVASGRAWETQYF. Written as DNA, the CDR3 is TGTGCCAGCAGCTTGGTGGTGGCTAGCGGGAGGGCCTGGGAGACCCAGTACTTC.

This chain links TRBV24-1 with TRBJ1-1, with 10 bases that match TRBD1. The V gene end was trimmed by 7 bases and the J gene end by 4 bases; junction bases not matched to a gene: 2. The CDR3 spans 13 residues. Germline CDR1 reads KGHDR; CDR2 reads SFDVKD. The CDR3 reads CATRRTGGTEAFF. Written as DNA, the CDR3 is TGTGCCACCAGGAGGACAGGGGGCACTGAAGCTTTCTTT.

In this sample, this clone turned up once. The chain recombines TRBV24-1 with TRBJ2-5; TRBD1 is a possible D gene (5 bases). Deletions cut 3 bases from V and 3 bases from J, with 16 bases between. Germline V gives CDR1 KGHDR, CDR2 SFDVKD. CDR3 length: 16 amino acids. The CDR3 here is CATSDPRPKGKETQYF. The CDR3 DNA sequence: TGTGCCACCAGTGATCCCCGCCCCAAGGGGAAAGAGACCCAGTACTTC.

The chain joins TRBV11-2 to TRBJ2-1, with D maybe TRBD2 (5 bases). Germline V gene lookup returns CDR1 SGHAT and CDR2 FQNNGV. The CDR3 consists of 13 residues. V was shortened by 3 bases and J by 9 bases, with 12 bases between the two germline ends. The DNA for the CDR3 is TGTGCCAGCAGCTTCGGCCAAGCGGTTGAGCAGTTCTTC. Residues: CASSFGQAVEQFF. Drawing the rest from reference TRBV11-2 and TRBJ2-1, the complete variable domain is EAGVAQSPRYKIIEKRQSVAFWCNPISGHATLYWYQQILGQGPKLLIQFQNNGVVDDSQLPKDRFSAERLKGVDSTLKIQPAKLEDSAVYLCASSFGQAVEQFFGPGTRLTVL.

The chain links TRBV11-2 to TRBJ2-1; D perhaps matches TRBD2 (6 bases). V lost 3 bases, J lost 7 bases, and 13 bases lay in between. Germline CDR1 SGHAT, CDR2 FQNNGV. There are 14 residues in the CDR3. CDR3 region: CASSLGGGKNEQFF. The DNA of the CDR3 is TGTGCCAGCAGCTTGGGCGGAGGGAAGAATGAGCAGTTCTTC.

This chain connects TRBV6-2 or TRBV6-3 to TRBJ1-5, with 9 positions matching TRBD1. This CDR3 spans 18 amino acids. V lost 2 bases, J lost 0 bases, and 8 bases stayed unmatched. Germline lookup yields CDR1 MNHEY and CDR2 SVGEGT. The CDR3 sequence: CASSYTGQGSYSNQPQHF. CDR3 DNA: TGTGCCAGCAGTTACACGGGACAGGGCTCTTATAGCAATCAGCCCCAGCATTTT.

The chain recombines TRBV5-6 with TRBJ2-7; 15 nucleotides match TRBD2. CDR1 SGHDT and CDR2 YYEEEE come from the germline V gene. The V segment lost 4 bases and the J segment 6 bases; nucleotides outside the gene matches: 2. The CDR3 spans 14 residues. The CDR3 is CASSAGLAGGEQYF. CDR3 nucleotides: TGTGCCAGCAGCGCGGGACTAGCGGGAGGCGAGCAGTACTTC.

The V gene is TRBV30, the J gene TRBJ2-1, with TRBD2 matching over 12 bases. The CDR3 runs 13 residues. CDR1 is GTSNPN, CDR2 SVGIG, per germline (reference sequence). Losses at the gene ends were 8 bases for V and 8 bases for J; bases not matched to a gene: 7. The CDR3 nucleotides are TGTGCCCGGGCTAGCGGGAGGGCCCATGAGCAGTTCTTC. Translating gives CARASGRAHEQFF.

V usage is TRBV15 and J usage is TRBJ1-1, with 8 bases matching TRBD1. CDR1 is LNHNV, CDR2 YYDKDF, per germline (reference sequence). With V trimmed by 0 bases and J by 10 bases, 16 bases remained unmatched. This CDR3 has 17 amino acids. This chain's CDR3 is CATSRDSGLGTGQVAFF. CDR3 in DNA: TGTGCCACCAGCAGAGATTCGGGTCTTGGGACGGGACAGGTAGCTTTCTTT.

V usage is TRBV12-3 or TRBV12-4 and J usage is TRBJ1-1; no clear D gene. V was shortened by 7 bases and J by 5 bases, with 14 bases between the two germline ends. The CDR3 runs to 13 residues. The CDR3 nucleotides read TGTGCCAGCACTGCCCCGGGTCCTACTGAAGCTTTCTTT. It translates to CASTAPGPTEAFF.

In its sample, this clone was seen a few times. The chain carries TRBV18 and TRBJ1-5, with D unresolved. Trimming removed 6 bases at V and 4 bases at J, with 10 bases between. Germline CDR1 reads KGHSH; CDR2 reads LQKENI. This CDR3 comprises 13 residues. In DNA form, the CDR3 reads TGTGCCAGCTCCCTAGACGGGAATCAGCCCCAGCATTTT. Protein: CASSLDGNQPQHF.

This rearrangement joins TRBV2 to TRBJ2-3; the D gene is possibly TRBD1 (6 bases). The germline CDR1 and CDR2 sequences are SNHLY and FYNNEI. The V end was cut by 11 bases, the J end by 2 bases, with 14 bases between. The CDR3 loop spans 13 amino acids. The CDR3 DNA follows: TGTGCCCCCCAAGGACAGTACACAGATACGCAGTATTTT. Translating gives CAPQGQYTDTQYF.

The chain links TRBV24-1 to TRBJ1-1, with 9 bases identical to TRBD1. The CDR3 totals 13 residues. The junction had 6 bases not matched to a gene; V was cut back by 5 bases and J by 9 bases. Germline V CDR1 and CDR2: KGHDR, SFDVKD. CDR3 amino acids: CATSGRGQGQAFF. Written as DNA, the CDR3 is TGTGCCACCAGTGGACGGGGACAGGGCCAAGCTTTCTTT.

The genes are TRBV29-1 and TRBJ1-1, with a tentative D call TRBD1 (6 bases). Germline V gene sequence: CDR1 SQVTM, CDR2 ANQGSEA. The CDR3 is 11 residues long. The V gene lost 8 bases and the J gene lost 8 bases, with 15 bases spanning the gap. The CDR3 reads CSTEGGGEAFF. The DNA of the CDR3 is TGCAGCACCGAAGGGGGGGGAGAAGCTTTCTTT.

The rearrangement uses TRBV10-3 and TRBJ2-5; D is unresolved. The CDR3 has 13 residues. V was clipped by 2 bases and J by 5 bases, with 9 bases between them. Germline assignment: CDR1 ENHRY and CDR2 SYGVKD. DNA of the CDR3: TGTGCCATCAGTGAGGGTAGCCGGGAGACCCAGTACTTC. This sequence encodes CAISEGSRETQYF.